This TCR beta chain was identified in a study of T cells after yellow fever vaccination. Looking at the study overall: SMART-Seq v4 Ultra Low Input handled preparation of low-cell-number fractions.

Concerning this clonotype: Its antigen is still unknown.

UMIs and a universal primer site were added when TCR cDNA was made by 5'RACE template switching. TCRdb fed the 5' RACE reads into MiXCR, producing one record per CDR3 protein. The sample contains some 550,000 distinct CDR3 sequences, around 21% of which appear only once. Notes on the study in general: CD4 and CD8 compartments shared a small share of clonotypes. Most primary-vaccination clones recurred post-booster (nearly 98% CD4, 88% CD8).

This CDR3 is 16 amino acids long. Per the germline V gene, CDR1 is WNHNN and CDR2 is SYGVQD (reference sequence). Trimming removed 0 bases from V and 1 base from J, with 9 bases in between. This clonotype was obtained from a man aged 30 to 39 who received the YFV17D yellow fever vaccine. The V and J genes are TRBV10-1 and TRBJ2-2; D may be TRBD1 or TRBD2 (5 bases each). Sequences were derived from PBMCs, sampled 15 days after the yellow fever booster vaccination. CDR3 coding DNA: TGCGCCAGCAGTGAGTCGAAGAGGGGGAACACCGGGGAGCTGTTTTTT. It yields the protein CASSESKRGNTGELFF.